A single sample gave rise to the 32 T cell receptor beta chains below, sequenced in a study of blood T cell repertoires in COVID-19. Only in-frame clones appear in the TCRdb table, and some are missing; sequencing was by immunoSEQ multiplex PCR. Among 100,000 to 120,000 clones, approximately 85% were seen once, and the ten largest hold about 6.1%. Specimen: peripheral blood. These receptors originate from a woman between 55 and 75 years old with COVID-19, enrolled during active disease.

This clone appeared a single time. This chain uses TRBV29-1 with TRBJ2-3; the match to TRBD2 covers 9 bases. The CDR3 covers 14 residues. Unmatched junction bases numbered 5, after V lost 3 bases and J lost 4 bases. CDR1 is SQVTM and CDR2 is ANQGSEA in the germline V gene. Here the CDR3 DNA reads TGCAGCGTTGACGTAGCGGGGGAGGCAGATACGCAGTATTTT. It specifies CSVDVAGEADTQYF.

This chain uses TRBV9 with TRBJ1-2; maybe TRBD1 (6 bases). The CDR3 sequence is 15 residues long. Trimming pared 0 bases from V and 0 bases from J, leaving 9 bases between. The germline CDR1 and CDR2 sequences are SGDLS and YYNGEE. The CDR3: CASSVGWGPNYGYTF. CDR3 DNA sequence: TGTGCCAGCAGCGTAGGGTGGGGGCCTAACTATGGCTACACCTTC.

The rearrangement joins TRBV3-1 (or the pseudogene TRBV3-2) to TRBJ2-1; TRBD1 aligns across 7 bases. CDR3 size: 16 residues. V was pared by 4 bases and J by 8 bases, with 14 bases of the junction left unmatched. Germline loops: CDR1 LGHDT, CDR2 YNNKEL (reference sequence). The CDR3 sequence: CASSRNVGQVRDEQFF. In nucleotides, the CDR3 is TGTGCCAGCAGCCGCAACGTAGGACAGGTTCGGGATGAGCAGTTCTTC.

This chain uses TRBV29-1 with TRBJ1-1, with D possibly TRBD1 on 6 matching bases. The CDR3 length is 13 residues. Trimming left V 7 bases short and J 1 base short, with 13 bases between. Germline CDR1 is SQVTM and CDR2 is ANQGSEA. CDR3: CSGHKGENTEAFF. The DNA of the CDR3 is TGCAGCGGACACAAGGGGGAGAACACTGAAGCTTTCTTT. The complete variable domain, with remaining parts taken from reference TRBV29-1 and TRBJ1-1, reads SAVISQKPSRDICQRGTSLTIQCQVDSQVTMMFWYRQQPGQSLTLIATANQGSEATYESGFVIDKFPISRPNLTFSTLTVSNMSPEDSSIYLCSGHKGENTEAFFGQGTRLTVV.

This sequence joins TRBV7-8 and TRBJ1-2; D is unclear. The CDR3 runs 13 residues. Germline V gene data show CDR1 as SGHVS and CDR2 as FQNEAQ. Trimming removed 5 bases at V and 4 bases at J, with 11 bases between. The CDR3 DNA reads TGTGCCAGCAGCCCTGGTCGGGGCTATGGCTACACCTTC. Its translation is CASSPGRGYGYTF.

The chain joins TRBV11-2 to TRBJ1-1, with 8 bases fitting TRBD1. V was clipped by 5 bases and J by 6 bases; unmatched bases: 8. This CDR3 comprises 14 residues. In germline, CDR1 is SGHAT, CDR2 FQNNGV. CDR3 protein: CASSPRTGRAEAFF. The CDR3 DNA is TGTGCCAGCAGCCCGCGGACAGGGAGGGCTGAAGCTTTCTTT.

The rearrangement links TRBV5-1 to TRBJ2-1, with TRBD2 matching over 8 bases. The germline gives CDR1 SGHRS, CDR2 YFSETQ. CDR3 length: 16 residues. V shed 0 bases and J 2 bases; nucleotides not matched to a gene: 4. CDR3 DNA sequence: TGCGCCAGCAGCTTGGGGATAGCGGGGACCTACAATGAGCAGTTCTTC. Translated: CASSLGIAGTYNEQFF.

This sequence joins TRBV5-4 and TRBJ1-2; D may be TRBD1 (6 bases). This CDR3 is 14 amino acids long. V lost 4 bases, J lost 3 bases, and 13 bases lay in between. Germline CDR1 and CDR2: SGHNT and YYREEE (reference sequence). This chain's CDR3 is CASSPGRGDYGYTF. The CDR3 nucleotides read TGTGCCAGCAGCCCAGGCAGGGGCGACTATGGCTACACCTTC.

The genes are TRBV6-5 and TRBJ1-2; D unresolved. Germline CDR1 MNHEY, CDR2 SVGAGI. CDR3 length: 14 amino acids. The ends were cut back, 5 bases at V and 6 bases at J, with 16 bases in the middle. CDR3 nucleotides: TGTGCCAGCAGTCACCACCGGGCTAGCGATGGCTACACCTTC. Its translation: CASSHHRASDGYTF.

The chain is built from TRBV10-3 and TRBJ2-5; maybe TRBD2 (6 bases). The germline CDR1 and CDR2 sequences are ENHRY and SYGVKD. The CDR3 sequence is 13 residues long. The germline V and J ends were trimmed by 8 bases and 3 bases, with 13 bases remaining between them. The CDR3 reads CAISSGAKETQYF. The DNA for the CDR3 is TGTGCCATCTCCTCGGGAGCTAAAGAGACCCAGTACTTC.

In its sample, this clone was seen a few times. The chain uses TRBV3-1 (or the pseudogene TRBV3-2) and TRBJ1-6; D perhaps matches TRBD1 (6 bases). V lost 7 bases to trimming and J lost 11 bases, with 18 bases between them. Germline CDR1 is LGHDT and CDR2 is YNNKEL (reference sequence). This CDR3 has 14 amino acids. The CDR3 here is CASTRGPGDPPLHF. The CDR3 coding sequence is TGTGCCAGCACCCGAGGGCCAGGGGATCCACCCCTCCACTTT.

The chain has TRBV10-1 and TRBJ2-5, with 11 bases fitting TRBD1. CDR1 and CDR2 (germline): WNHNN, SYGVQD (reference sequence). This CDR3 comprises 16 residues. V gave up 4 bases and J gave up 5 bases; unmatched junction bases: 9. The CDR3 is CASSARDRGDLETQYF. The CDR3 region has the DNA TGCGCCAGCAGTGCCCGGGACAGGGGGGACTTGGAGACCCAGTACTTC.

V gene TRBV15 combines with J gene TRBJ1-1; D unresolved. Looked up from germline, CDR1 is LNHNV and CDR2 is YYDKDF (reference sequence). Trimming left V 0 bases short and J 3 bases short, with 11 bases between. The CDR3 sequence is 15 residues long. CDR3 amino acids: CATSRDIVGDTEAFF. CDR3 sequence (DNA): TGTGCCACCAGCAGAGATATTGTCGGAGACACTGAAGCTTTCTTT.

This clone was counted a few times. J is TRBJ1-2 and V is TRBV15; D call uncertain. Germline values: CDR1 LNHNV, CDR2 YYDKDF (reference sequence). This CDR3 has 13 residues. V dropped 5 bases and J dropped 4 bases, with 11 bases sitting between them. The CDR3 DNA follows: TGTGCCACCAGCCAAGACGGAGTCTATGGCTACACCTTC. Translation: CATSQDGVYGYTF.

The V and J genes are TRBV7-9 and TRBJ1-3, with 7 bases lining up with TRBD1. J gave up 1 base and V 2 bases, and 5 bases lay outside the gene matches. CDR3 length: 16 amino acids. Germline V CDR1 and CDR2: SEHNR, FQNEAQ (reference sequence). The CDR3 sequence is CASSLWGQRSGNTIYF. The CDR3 region has the DNA TGTGCCAGCAGCTTATGGGGACAGCGATCTGGAAACACCATATATTTT.

This clone was counted a single time. Distinct nucleotide sequences in the sample also encode this CDR3. V is TRBV11-2 and J is TRBJ2-5; TRBD2 aligns across 8 bases. The CDR3 contains 15 residues. The germline gives CDR1 SGHAT, CDR2 FQNNGV. The trim removed 5 bases at V and 5 bases at J, leaving 10 bases unmatched. CDR3 residues: CASSLLAGGRETQYF. The CDR3 DNA reads TGTGCCAGCAGCCTCCTTGCGGGGGGCCGGGAGACCCAGTACTTC.

V is TRBV5-8 and J is TRBJ2-7, with TRBD2 identical over 10 bases. V was clipped by 4 bases and J by 3 bases; unmatched bases: 4. Germline CDR1 reads SGHTS; CDR2 reads YDEGEE. The CDR3 spans 14 residues. The CDR3 DNA follows: TGTGCCAGCAGCCGGACTAGCGGCTTCTACGAGCAGTACTTC. Encoded protein: CASSRTSGFYEQYF.

The chain combines TRBV5-4 with TRBJ2-2; 7 nucleotides line up with TRBD1. This CDR3 spans 16 amino acids. Germline loops: CDR1 SGHNT, CDR2 YYREEE (reference sequence). Unmatched junction bases numbered 10, after V lost 1 base and J lost 7 bases. CDR3 nucleotides: TGTGCCAGCAGCTTGAAGGGGACAGTGATGGTCGGGGAGCTGTTTTTT. Residues: CASSLKGTVMVGELFF.

This clone was observed many times. The chain recombines TRBV5-1 with TRBJ1-5; 7 bases fit TRBD1. The CDR3 has 17 residues. Germline V gene lookup returns CDR1 SGHRS and CDR2 YFSETQ. Germline trimming cut 3 bases from V and 0 bases from J; bases unmatched to any gene: 9. CDR3 residues: CASSWTGATYSNQPQHF. The CDR3 nucleotides read TGCGCCAGCAGCTGGACAGGTGCTACCTATAGCAATCAGCCCCAGCATTTT.

This chain links TRBV5-1 with TRBJ1-1; D perhaps matches TRBD1 (5 bases). CDR3 length: 14 residues. Germline assignment: CDR1 SGHRS and CDR2 YFSETQ. V lost 4 bases to trimming and J lost 4 bases, with 14 bases between them. The CDR3 bases are TGCGCCAGCAGCATAGCGCCGGGGGGCACTGAAGCTTTCTTT. It yields the protein CASSIAPGGTEAFF.

This sequence joins TRBV19 and TRBJ1-2; the D gene is possibly TRBD1 (6 bases). The V end lost 10 bases, the J end lost 4 bases, and 19 bases lay between the germline ends. Germline V CDR1 and CDR2: LNHDA, SQIVND (reference sequence). The CDR3 is made up of 14 amino acids. Here the CDR3 reads CATLSPQGFYGYTF. DNA for the CDR3: TGTGCCACCCTAAGTCCACAGGGCTTCTATGGCTACACCTTC.

J is TRBJ1-1 and V is TRBV5-8; 7 bases map to TRBD1. Per the germline V gene, CDR1 is SGHTS and CDR2 is YDEGEE. Trimming cost V 0 bases and J 9 bases; bases outside gene matches: 11. The CDR3 totals 15 residues. CDR3 sequence: CASSLGGTVLNKAFF. Written as DNA, the CDR3 is TGTGCCAGCAGCTTGGGCGGGACAGTCCTTAACAAAGCTTTCTTT.

The chain uses TRBV6-5 and TRBJ2-1, with D perhaps matching TRBD2 (5 bases). This CDR3 spans 13 amino acids. The V and J ends lost 7 bases and 7 bases respectively, with 14 bases between them. The germline V gene encodes CDR1 MNHEY and CDR2 SVGAGI. CDR3: CASKGGGMNEQFF. The DNA of the CDR3 is TGTGCCAGCAAGGGCGGAGGCATGAATGAGCAGTTCTTC.

In this sample, this clone turned up once. V and J are TRBV2 and TRBJ1-5, with D unclear. CDR1 is SNHLY, CDR2 FYNNEI, per germline. The CDR3 contains 14 residues. The V end lost 2 bases, the J end lost 4 bases, and 9 bases lay between the germline ends. The CDR3 spells CASSERPGNQPQHF. The CDR3 region has the DNA TGTGCCAGCAGTGAAAGGCCGGGGAATCAGCCCCAGCATTTT.

This chain uses TRBV7-3 with TRBJ2-3; TRBD1 matches 7 bases. CDR1 is SGHTA, CDR2 FQGTGA, per germline. The CDR3 has 16 residues. The ends lost 2 bases at V and 2 bases at J; junction bases unmatched: 7. CDR3 amino acids: CASSLSGQASTDTQYF. In DNA, the CDR3 is TGTGCCAGCAGCTTATCTGGACAGGCCTCCACAGATACGCAGTATTTT.

The chain carries TRBV7-3 and TRBJ2-3, with 9 bases that match TRBD2. J was trimmed by 2 bases and V by 2 bases; bases with no gene match: 5. Germline V gene data show CDR1 as SGHTA and CDR2 as FQGTGA. The CDR3 has 16 amino acids. The CDR3 DNA reads TGTGCCAGCAGCTTAGTAGCGGGGGTCACCACAGATACGCAGTATTTT. Protein sequence: CASSLVAGVTTDTQYF.

V usage is TRBV7-9 and J usage is TRBJ2-5, with 8 nucleotides matching TRBD1. Germline CDR1 and CDR2: SEHNR and FQNEAQ (reference sequence). J lost 3 bases, V lost 2 bases, and 11 bases had no gene match. This CDR3 is built from 17 residues. The CDR3 nucleotides are TGTGCCAGCAGCTTAAGCGTAGGACAGGGTGGTGAAGAGACCCAGTACTTC. Amino acid sequence: CASSLSVGQGGEETQYF. The full variable domain, in which reference TRBV7-9 and TRBJ2-5 provide the parts outside the CDR3, is DTGVSQNPRHKITKRGQNVTFRCDPISEHNRLYWYRQTLGQGPEFLTYFQNEAQLEKSRLLSDRFSAERPKGSFSTLEIQRTEQGDSAMYLCASSLSVGQGGEETQYFGPGTRLLVL.

The chain combines TRBV10-3 with TRBJ2-4, with D possibly TRBD2 on 5 matching bases. Trimming took 4 bases from V and 1 from J, leaving 8 bases between them. The germline V gene encodes CDR1 ENHRY and CDR2 SYGVKD. This CDR3 is 14 amino acids long. CDR3 region: CAISATGAKNIQYF. CDR3 nucleotides: TGTGCCATCAGTGCGACGGGGGCCAAAAACATTCAGTACTTC.

This chain links TRBV10-1 with TRBJ2-7; 10 bases fit TRBD2. Germline V gene sequence: CDR1 WNHNN, CDR2 SYGVQD (reference sequence). This CDR3 region has 15 residues. V was pared by 5 bases and J by 3 bases, with 7 bases of the junction left unmatched. The CDR3 sequence: CASSTASGGIYEQYF. The CDR3 coding sequence is TGCGCCAGCAGTACAGCTAGCGGGGGTATCTACGAGCAGTACTTC.

The chain employs TRBV6-6 and TRBJ1-4; D is unclear. The CDR3 is made up of 14 amino acids. Trimming cost V 0 bases and J 0 bases, with 2 bases left between them. Germline V gives CDR1 MNHNY, CDR2 SVGAGI (reference sequence). The CDR3 coding sequence is TGTGCCAGCAGTTACTCCTCAACTAATGAAAAACTGTTTTTT. It translates to CASSYSSTNEKLFF.

The J gene is TRBJ2-5, the V gene TRBV6-1, with D unclear. The CDR3 has 15 residues. V gave up 0 bases and J gave up 2 bases, with 10 bases separating them. Germline V gene data show CDR1 as MNHNS and CDR2 as SASEGT. In DNA form, the CDR3 reads TGTGCCAGCAGTGAAGCCTTGGGCCGACAAGAGACCCAGTACTTC. This sequence encodes CASSEALGRQETQYF.

This rearrangement joins TRBV11-2 to TRBJ2-7; 9 bases are shared with TRBD1. The CDR3 runs 14 residues. V trimming: 4 bases; J trimming: 1 base; junction bases outside the gene matches: 2. Germline V lookup: CDR1 SGHAT, CDR2 FQNNGV. The CDR3 DNA sequence: TGTGCCAGCAGCTCAGGACAGGGGTCCTACGAGCAGTACTTC. Translated, it gives CASSSGQGSYEQYF. Complete variable domain (other parts from reference TRBV11-2 and TRBJ2-7): EAGVAQSPRYKIIEKRQSVAFWCNPISGHATLYWYQQILGQGPKLLIQFQNNGVVDDSQLPKDRFSAERLKGVDSTLKIQPAKLEDSAVYLCASSSGQGSYEQYFGPGTRLTVT.